This record covers a single T cell receptor beta chain. No antigen is known for it. The CDR3 has 18 amino acids. V shed 2 bases and J 5 bases; nucleotides not matched to a gene: 14. Germline CDR1 reads SGDLS; CDR2 reads YYNGEE. The study ran its PCR with 60 Vbeta and 13 Jbeta primers. The table came from immunoSEQ multiplex PCR; TCRdb's copy has only in-frame clones and leaves some out. The sample records approximately 180,000 clones, roughly three quarters being singletons. This entry is derived from a study of cytomegalovirus exposure and HLA in healthy donors. Findings of the study overall: Later on, a genetic analysis was performed. It linked a missense variant in DCLRE1C with V- and J-gene trimming of TCR beta. Being productive about 87% or about 30% of the time was typical of most TCR beta V segments in an earlier analysis. The study assumed roughly uniform donor sequencing depth for presence/absence analyses.

The J gene is TRBJ2-2, the V gene TRBV9; 8 bases agree with TRBD1. This sequence was found in a woman aged 45-65 years in good health and CMV-seropositive. The sequenced sample consisted of PBMCs. DNA of the CDR3: TGTGCCAGCAGCGTGAGGGTTGTGACGGACAGGGCTACCGGGGAGCTGTTTTTT. Encoded protein: CASSVRVVTDRATGELFF.